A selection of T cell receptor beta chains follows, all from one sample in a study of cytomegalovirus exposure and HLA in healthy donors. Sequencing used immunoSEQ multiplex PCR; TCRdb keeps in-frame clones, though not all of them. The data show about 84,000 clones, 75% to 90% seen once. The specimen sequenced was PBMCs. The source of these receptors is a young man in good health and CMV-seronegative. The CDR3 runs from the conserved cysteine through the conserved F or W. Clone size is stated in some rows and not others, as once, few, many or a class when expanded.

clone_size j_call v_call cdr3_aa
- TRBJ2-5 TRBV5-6 CASSLAGAETQYF
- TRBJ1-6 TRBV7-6 CASSPRQGLTYNSPLHF
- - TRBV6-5 CASRLAGGSEQYF
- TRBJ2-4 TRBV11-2 CASGSYGEGVIQYF
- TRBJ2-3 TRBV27 CASSLSGLSDTQYF
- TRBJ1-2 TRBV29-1 CSVVKPLGLSYGYTF
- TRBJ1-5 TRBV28 CASRPRESNQPQHF
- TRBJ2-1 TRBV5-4 CASSLLVLAGGNNEQFF
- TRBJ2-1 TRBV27 CASSFVREASNEQFF
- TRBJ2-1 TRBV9 CASSPFPGLALYNEQFF
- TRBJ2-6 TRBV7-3 CASSLEGSSGANVLTF
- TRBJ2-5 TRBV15 CATSNLQGRVETQYF
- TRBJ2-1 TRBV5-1 CASSGTQGPNEQFF
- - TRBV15 CATSRGRGQGAYEQYF
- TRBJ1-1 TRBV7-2 CASSLAQGFTEAFF
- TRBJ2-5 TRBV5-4 CASSLGGGGAFYETQYF
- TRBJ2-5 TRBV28 CASSFLGQGLGETQYF
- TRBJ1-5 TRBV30 CAWSRQGDQPQHF
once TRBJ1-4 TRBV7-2 CASSDISGLPNEKLFF
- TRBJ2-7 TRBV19 CASSSTGTGLRYEQYF
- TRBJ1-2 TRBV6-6 CASSYSWTTNGYTF
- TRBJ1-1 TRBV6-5 CASSYSGGTEAFF
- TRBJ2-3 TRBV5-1 CASSLGTSTDTQYF
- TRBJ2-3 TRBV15 CATSETSGSRTDTQYF
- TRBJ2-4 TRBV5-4 CASSPGQVGLAKNIQYF
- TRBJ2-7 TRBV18 CASSLIDEQYF
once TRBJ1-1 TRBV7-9 CASSLSGGARTEAFF
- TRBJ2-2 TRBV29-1 CSVKRDMNTGELFF
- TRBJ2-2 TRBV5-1 CASSLVSGPLTGELFF
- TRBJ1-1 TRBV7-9 CASSLIGTANTEAFF
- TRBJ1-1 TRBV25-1 CASSDTGESAFF
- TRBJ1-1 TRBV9 CASSVVSGDGTEAFF
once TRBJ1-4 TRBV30 CAWSVRPGRERELFF
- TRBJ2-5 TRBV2 CASRKRFEQETQYF
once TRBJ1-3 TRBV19 CASRGQGRNTIYF
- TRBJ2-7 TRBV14 CASSQELGLGYLYEQYF
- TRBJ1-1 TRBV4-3 CASSHTTGTRAEAFF
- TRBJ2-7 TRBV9 CASSATSQTGEQYF
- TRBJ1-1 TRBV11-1 CASGREPTEAFF
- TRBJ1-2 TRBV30 CAGQTGYGYTF
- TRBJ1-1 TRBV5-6 CASSARQGANTEAFF
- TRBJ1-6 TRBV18 CASSKGQGELGSPLHF
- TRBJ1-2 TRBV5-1 CASSRGTGAPYGYTF
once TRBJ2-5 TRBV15 CATSRGGGGRETQYF
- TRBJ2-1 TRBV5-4 CASSLADYFPYNEQFF
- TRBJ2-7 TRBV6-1 CASSESSGTMYEQYF
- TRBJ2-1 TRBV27 CASSRNGGSLTNEQFF
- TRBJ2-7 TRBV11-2 CASSLPGVIYEQYF
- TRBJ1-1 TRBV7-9 CASSLDRVAFF
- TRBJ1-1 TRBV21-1 CASSKTPAVDTEAFF
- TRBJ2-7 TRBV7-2 CASSSIGTNPRYEQYF
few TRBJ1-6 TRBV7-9 CASSPFGGTANSPLHF
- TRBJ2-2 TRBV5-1 CASSGGPGGTGELFF
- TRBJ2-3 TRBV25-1 CASRPLNGRATDTQYF
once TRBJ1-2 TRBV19 CASSIGTGTGFGYTF
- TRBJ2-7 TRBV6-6 CASSQGAYEQYF
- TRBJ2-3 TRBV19 CASSIVGLADSTDTQYF
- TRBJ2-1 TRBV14 CASSPRTYNEQFF
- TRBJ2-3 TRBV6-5 CASSYMGASTDTQYF
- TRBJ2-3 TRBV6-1 CASSETGYPADTQYF